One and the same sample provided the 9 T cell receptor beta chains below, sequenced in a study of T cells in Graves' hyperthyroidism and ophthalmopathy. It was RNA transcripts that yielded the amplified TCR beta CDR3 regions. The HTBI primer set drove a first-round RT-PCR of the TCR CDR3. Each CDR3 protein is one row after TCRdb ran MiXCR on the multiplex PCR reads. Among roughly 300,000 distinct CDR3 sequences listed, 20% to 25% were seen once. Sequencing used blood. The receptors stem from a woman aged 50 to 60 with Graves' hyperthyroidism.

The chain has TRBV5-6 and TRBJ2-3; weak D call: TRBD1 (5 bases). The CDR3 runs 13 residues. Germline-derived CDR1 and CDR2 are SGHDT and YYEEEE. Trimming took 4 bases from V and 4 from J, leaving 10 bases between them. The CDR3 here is CASSRSGPDTQYF. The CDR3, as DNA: TGTGCCAGCAGCCGCTCAGGGCCAGATACGCAGTATTTT.

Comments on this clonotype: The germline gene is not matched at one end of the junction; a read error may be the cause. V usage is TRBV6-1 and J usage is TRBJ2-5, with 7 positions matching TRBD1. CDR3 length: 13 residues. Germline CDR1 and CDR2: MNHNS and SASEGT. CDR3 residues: CASRWTGAETQYF. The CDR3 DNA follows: TGTGCCAGCAGATGGACAGGCGCGGAGACTCAGTACTTC.

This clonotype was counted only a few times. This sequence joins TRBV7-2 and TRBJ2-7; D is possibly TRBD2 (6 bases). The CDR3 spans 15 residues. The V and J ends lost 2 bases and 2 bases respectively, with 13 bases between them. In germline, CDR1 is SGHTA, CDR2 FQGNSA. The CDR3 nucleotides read TGTGCCAGCAGCTTAACCGGGACTCCAACCTACGAGCAGTACTTC. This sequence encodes CASSLTGTPTYEQYF.

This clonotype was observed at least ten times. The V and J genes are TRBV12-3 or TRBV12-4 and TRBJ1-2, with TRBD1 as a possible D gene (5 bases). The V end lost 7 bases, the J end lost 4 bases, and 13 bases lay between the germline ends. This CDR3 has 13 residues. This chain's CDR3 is CASKPGQLYGYTF. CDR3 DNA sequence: TGTGCCAGCAAGCCAGGGCAGCTCTATGGCTACACCTTC.

For the CDR3, the DNA is TGCAGCGTCGACGGACTTACTGTAAGTGGTGAGCAGTTCTTC. Its protein is CSVDGLTVSGEQFF. The gene calls are TRBV29-1 and TRBJ2-1; weak D call: TRBD2 (5 bases). The CDR3 runs 14 residues. CDR1 is SQVTM and CDR2 is ANQGSEA in the germline V gene. With 6 bases removed from V and 9 bases from J, the gap between germline ends came to 21 bases.

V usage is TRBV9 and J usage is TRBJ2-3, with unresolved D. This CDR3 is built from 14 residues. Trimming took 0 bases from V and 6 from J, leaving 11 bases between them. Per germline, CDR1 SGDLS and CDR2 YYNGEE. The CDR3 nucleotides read TGTGCCAGCAGCGTAGCGCCAACACAGGATACGCAGTATTTT. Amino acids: CASSVAPTQDTQYF.

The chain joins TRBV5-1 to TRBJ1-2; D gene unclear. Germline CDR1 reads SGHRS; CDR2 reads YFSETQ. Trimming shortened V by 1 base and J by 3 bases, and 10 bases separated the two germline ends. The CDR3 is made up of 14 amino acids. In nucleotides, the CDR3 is TGCGCCAGCAGCTTGTACAGTGGCGACTATGGCTACACCTTC. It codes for CASSLYSGDYGYTF.

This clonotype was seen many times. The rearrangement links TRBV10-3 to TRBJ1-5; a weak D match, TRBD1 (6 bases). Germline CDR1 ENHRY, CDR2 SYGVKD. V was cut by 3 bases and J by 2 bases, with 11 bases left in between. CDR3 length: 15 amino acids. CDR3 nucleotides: TGTGCCATCAGTGACGGGGACACCGGCAATCAGCCCCAGCATTTT. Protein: CAISDGDTGNQPQHF.

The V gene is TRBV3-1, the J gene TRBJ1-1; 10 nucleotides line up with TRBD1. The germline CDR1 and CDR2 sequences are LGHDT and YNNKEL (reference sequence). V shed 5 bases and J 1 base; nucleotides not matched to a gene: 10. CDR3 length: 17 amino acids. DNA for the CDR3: TGTGCCAGCAGCTCTTACGCGACAGGGGGCGAGAACACTGAAGCTTTCTTT. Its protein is CASSSYATGGENTEAFF.